This T cell receptor beta chain emerged from a study of cytomegalovirus exposure and HLA in healthy donors. Findings and limits, study-wide: Common viral pathogens were later found to be apparently linked to several of the most significant clusters. In a later analysis, donors in an Asian-associated ancestry cluster reportedly had fewer N-insertions in productive TCRs than the cohort mean. It was reportedly the case that the classifier diagnosed cytomegalovirus status with high specificity and sensitivity. A prior analysis recorded that most TCR beta V segments were productive about 90% or about 30% of the time.

The PCR used 60 Vbeta and 13 Jbeta primers. Some clones are missing from TCRdb's copy, which holds only in-frame ones; the method was immunoSEQ multiplex PCR. The sample shows approximately 150,000 clones, about 80% of them seen only once. The germline CDR1 and CDR2 sequences are MDHEN and SYDVKM. Trimming shortened V by 7 bases and J by 1 base, and 10 bases separated the two germline ends. The CDR3 is 13 amino acids. This clone was detected once. Its matching antigen is unknown. The chain combines TRBV28 with TRBJ2-5, with D unclear. The specimen sequenced was PBMCs. The receptor's source is a man aged 30-40 years in good health and CMV-seropositive. The CDR3 is CASITPGQETQYF. DNA of the CDR3: TGTGCCAGCATCACTCCAGGCCAAGAGACCCAGTACTTC.